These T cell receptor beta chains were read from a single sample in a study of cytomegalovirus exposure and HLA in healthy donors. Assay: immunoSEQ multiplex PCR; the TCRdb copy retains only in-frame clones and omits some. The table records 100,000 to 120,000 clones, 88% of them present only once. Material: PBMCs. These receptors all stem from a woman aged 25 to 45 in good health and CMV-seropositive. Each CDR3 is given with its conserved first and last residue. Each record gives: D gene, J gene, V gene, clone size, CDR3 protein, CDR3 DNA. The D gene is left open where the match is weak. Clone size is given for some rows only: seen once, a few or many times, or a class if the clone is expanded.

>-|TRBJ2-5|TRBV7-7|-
CASSLGGRGQTQYF
TGTGCCAGCAGCTTAGGGGGTAGGGGTCAGACCCAGTACTTC
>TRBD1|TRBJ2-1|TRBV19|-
CASRAGTGIRRDNEQFF
TGTGCCAGTAGAGCCGGGACAGGAATCCGGAGAGACAATGAGCAGTTCTTC
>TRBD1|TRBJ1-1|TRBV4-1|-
CASSPGQGAYEAFF
TGCGCCAGCAGCCCCGGACAGGGGGCTTACGAAGCTTTCTTT
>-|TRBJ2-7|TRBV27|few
CATSFQTGYEQYF
TGTGCCACCTCGTTCCAAACCGGCTACGAGCAGTACTTC
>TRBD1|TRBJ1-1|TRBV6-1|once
CASSWDRGNTEAFF
TGTGCCAGCAGTTGGGACAGGGGGAACACTGAAGCTTTCTTT
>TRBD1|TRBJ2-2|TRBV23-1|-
CASSQFGQGARTGELFF
TGCGCCAGCAGTCAATTTGGACAGGGGGCGCGCACCGGGGAGCTGTTTTTT
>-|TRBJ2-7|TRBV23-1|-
CASTLGGSSYEQYF
TGCGCCAGCACTTTAGGGGGTTCCTCCTACGAGCAGTACTTC
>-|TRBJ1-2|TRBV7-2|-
CASSFPGLGYGYTF
TGTGCCAGCAGCTTCCCGGGTCTAGGCTATGGCTACACCTTC
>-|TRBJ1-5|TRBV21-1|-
CASSKVGGGSNQPQHF
-
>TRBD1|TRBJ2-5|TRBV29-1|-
CSVGLSGGFETQYF
TGCAGCGTTGGGTTATCAGGGGGTTTCGAGACCCAGTACTTC
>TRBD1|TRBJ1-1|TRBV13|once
CASSLGTGGTLAFF
TGTGCCAGCAGCTTAGGGACAGGGGGCACGTTGGCTTTCTTT
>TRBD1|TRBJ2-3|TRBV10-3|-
CAISEGQGTDTQYF
TGTGCCATCAGTGAGGGACAGGGCACAGATACGCAGTATTTT
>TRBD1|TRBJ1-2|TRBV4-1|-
CASSQGPGTEANYGYTF
TGCGCCAGCAGCCAAGGCCCCGGGACAGAAGCTAACTATGGCTACACCTTC
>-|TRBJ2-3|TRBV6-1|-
CASKGPSTDTQYF
TGTGCCAGCAAGGGGCCTAGCACAGATACGCAGTATTTT
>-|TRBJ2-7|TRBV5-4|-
CASSTETGSNEQYF
TGTGCCAGCAGCACCGAGACAGGCAGCAACGAGCAGTACTTC
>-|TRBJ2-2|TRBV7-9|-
CASSPLGRTNTGELFF
TGTGCCAGCAGCCCGCTGGGGAGGACGAACACCGGGGAGCTGTTTTTT
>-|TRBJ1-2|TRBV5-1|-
CASSLTGDNYGYTF
TGCGCCAGCAGCTTGACAGGCGACAACTATGGCTACACCTTC
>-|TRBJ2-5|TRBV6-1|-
CASSEFRVEETQYF
TGTGCCAGCAGTGAATTCAGGGTGGAAGAGACCCAGTACTTC
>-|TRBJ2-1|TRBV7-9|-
CASSSERTPGNEQFF
TGTGCCAGCAGCTCTGAGCGGACCCCGGGGAATGAGCAGTTCTTC
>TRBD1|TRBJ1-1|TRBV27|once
CASSAVTGTGNTEAFF
TGTGCCAGCAGCGCGGTTACCGGGACAGGAAACACTGAAGCTTTCTTT
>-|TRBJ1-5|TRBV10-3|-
CAIGSTSGNQPQHF
TGTGCCATCGGGAGCACGTCGGGCAATCAGCCCCAGCATTTT
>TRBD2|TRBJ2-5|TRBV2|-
CASSSSAGAPETQYF
TGTGCCAGCAGTTCCTCAGCGGGAGCCCCGGAGACCCAGTACTTC
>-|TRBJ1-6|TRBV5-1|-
CASSFGGTNNSPLHF
TGCGCCAGCAGCTTTGGTGGGACAAATAATTCACCCCTCCACTTT
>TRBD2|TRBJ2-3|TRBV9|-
CASSAGLAGRTDTQYF
TGTGCCAGCAGCGCGGGACTAGCGGGGCGCACAGATACGCAGTATTTT
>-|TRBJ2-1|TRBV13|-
CASSRHVGGRSYNEQFF
TGTGCCAGCAGTCGTCATGTGGGGGGTCGGTCCTACAATGAGCAGTTCTTC
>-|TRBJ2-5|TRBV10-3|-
CAISGGGSSGTQYF
TGTGCCATCAGTGGTGGAGGCTCCTCAGGGACCCAGTACTTC
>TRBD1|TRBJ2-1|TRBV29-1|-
CSVGQVYNEQFF
TGCAGCGTCGGACAGGTTTACAATGAGCAGTTCTTC